What follows are 18 T cell receptor beta chains derived from one specimen sequenced in a study of T cell responses to AZD1222 COVID-19 vaccine (dated by TCRdb to the early 2020s). In light of the paper, this sample's time point label describes: about 28 days (+/-7) after the second vaccine dose. Libraries were made using the immunoSEQ multiplex PCR assay. Not all clones reach the TCRdb copy of this immuneACCESS table, which keeps in-frame sequences only. Checked studies attribute under half of the gap to unresolved V genes and leave the rest unexplained. A total of 100,000 to 150,000 clones appear in this sample, approximately 82% of them only once. Roughly a quarter of the sample is in the top ten clones. The sample in question was peripheral blood, obtained 28 days after the second AZD1222 dose. These receptors all come from an adult who received the AZD1222 COVID-19 vaccine.

In DNA form, the CDR3 reads TGTGCCAGCAGTTACTCTCCCCAGGCTAACTATGGCTACACCTTC. This translates into CASSYSPQANYGYTF. The chain carries TRBV6-5 and TRBJ1-2; D ambiguous. The germline CDR1 and CDR2 sequences are MNHEY and SVGAGI. The V and J ends lost 0 bases and 0 bases respectively, with 8 bases between them. This CDR3 comprises 15 residues.

This clone showed up just once. This chain uses TRBV28 with TRBJ1-5; D is unclear. The CDR3 sequence is 12 residues long. The V gene's germline CDR1 is MDHEN and CDR2 SYDVKM. V was shortened by 6 bases and J by 3 bases, with 6 bases between the two germline ends. CDR3 bases: TGTGCCAGCAGAAAGGTCAATCAGCCCCAGCATTTT. Its protein product is CASRKVNQPQHF.

This chain joins TRBV28 and TRBJ1-2; 7 positions match TRBD1. The CDR3 has 15 residues. V lost 5 bases, J lost 4 bases, and 10 bases stayed unmatched. Germline CDR1 reads MDHEN; CDR2 reads SYDVKM. The CDR3 loop reads CASSDLGTEVYGYTF. As DNA, the CDR3 is TGTGCCAGCAGTGACTTAGGGACAGAAGTCTATGGCTACACCTTC.

The chain couples TRBV20-1 to TRBJ2-7; tentative D call: TRBD2 (5 bases). CDR1 is DFQATT and CDR2 is SNEGSKA in the germline V gene (reference sequence). The CDR3 sequence is 12 residues long. The V end was cut by 3 bases, the J end by 2 bases, with 8 bases between. The CDR3 coding sequence is TGCAGTGCTAGTTCCGGGACCTACGAGCAGTACTTC. This sequence encodes CSASSGTYEQYF.

The rearrangement joins TRBV5-6 to TRBJ2-4; D call uncertain. The CDR3 consists of 16 residues. The V gene's germline CDR1 is SGHDT and CDR2 YYEEEE. Trimming took off 2 bases at V and 0 bases at J, with 12 bases between the two ends. The CDR3: CASSFGTQLAKNIQYF. The DNA for the CDR3 is TGTGCCAGCAGCTTTGGCACTCAGCTAGCCAAAAACATTCAGTACTTC.

J is TRBJ2-1 and V is TRBV2; D uncertain. Germline V CDR1 and CDR2: SNHLY, FYNNEI. The CDR3 is made up of 12 amino acids. Trimming took 3 bases from V and 6 from J, leaving 6 bases between them. DNA of the CDR3: TGTGCCAGCAGTGAGCCTAGCAATGAGCAGTTCTTC. It translates to CASSEPSNEQFF.

In its sample, this clone was seen once. J is TRBJ1-3 and V is TRBV7-9; TRBD1 might be the D (6 bases). V was shortened by 1 base and J by 0 bases, with 10 bases between the two germline ends. Germline V gene lookup returns CDR1 SEHNR and CDR2 FQNEAQ (reference sequence). The CDR3 is made up of 16 amino acids. The CDR3 sequence is CASSLGDRISGNTIYF. CDR3 nucleotides: TGTGCCAGCAGCTTAGGCGACAGGATCTCTGGAAACACCATATATTTT. Filled out from reference TRBV7-9 and TRBJ1-3, the complete variable domain reads DTGVSQNPRHKITKRGQNVTFRCDPISEHNRLYWYRQTLGQGPEFLTYFQNEAQLEKSRLLSDRFSAERPKGSFSTLEIQRTEQGDSAMYLCASSLGDRISGNTIYFGEGSWLTVV.

This clone was seen just once. J is TRBJ1-2 and V is TRBV7-2; D possibly corresponds to TRBD1 (5 bases). CDR3 length equals 14 residues. In germline, CDR1 is SGHTA, CDR2 FQGNSA. Between the trimmed V and J ends, which lost 1 base and 4 bases, there was a span of 10 bases. The CDR3 sequence: CASSLGGTGYGYTF. CDR3 sequence (DNA): TGTGCCAGCAGCTTAGGTGGGACGGGCTATGGCTACACCTTC.

The chain recombines TRBV7-2 with TRBJ1-2, with TRBD1 as a possible D gene (5 bases). V was clipped by 0 bases and J by 4 bases, with 6 bases between them. Germline values: CDR1 SGHTA, CDR2 FQGNSA. The length of the CDR3 is 13 residues. The chain's CDR3 is CASSLATGYGYTF. The DNA for the CDR3 is TGTGCCAGCAGCTTAGCCACAGGCTATGGCTACACCTTC.

V gene TRBV19 combines with J gene TRBJ2-7; 10 bases align to TRBD1. There are 15 residues in the CDR3. The trim removed 5 bases at V and 5 bases at J, leaving 9 bases unmatched. Germline CDR1 and CDR2: LNHDA and SQIVND (reference sequence). In DNA form, the CDR3 reads TGTGCCAGTAGTGGTCGGACAGGGGGTAGGCACGAGCAGTACTTC. It is translated as CASSGRTGGRHEQYF.

This chain joins TRBV25-1 and TRBJ1-5; tentative D call: TRBD1 (6 bases). The CDR3 totals 14 residues. Between the trimmed V and J ends, which lost 5 bases and 0 bases, there was a span of 8 bases. Germline V CDR1 and CDR2: MGHDK, SYGVNS. The CDR3 spells CASSSGDSNQPQHF. CDR3 in DNA: TGTGCCAGCAGTTCAGGGGATAGCAATCAGCCCCAGCATTTT.

This chain connects TRBV4-3 to TRBJ2-7; TRBD1 matches 9 bases. Trimming cost V 4 bases and J 4 bases; bases outside gene matches: 8. CDR1 LGHNA and CDR2 YSLEER come from the germline V gene. This CDR3 is 15 amino acids long. CDR3 nucleotides: TGCGCCAGCAGCCGTTCGGGACAGGGTGCTTACGAGCAGTACTTC. This translates into CASSRSGQGAYEQYF.

V usage is TRBV11-2 and J usage is TRBJ2-7; D gene uncertain. Trimming pared 0 bases from V and 3 bases from J, leaving 6 bases between. Germline V gives CDR1 SGHAT, CDR2 FQNNGV. The CDR3 runs to 13 residues. The CDR3 reads CASSLDAIYEQYF. The CDR3 DNA reads as TGTGCCAGCAGCTTAGATGCTATCTACGAGCAGTACTTC.

This sequence joins TRBV15 and TRBJ1-4, with a tentative D call TRBD1 (5 bases). The CDR3 is made up of 14 amino acids. Trimming removed 8 bases at V and 6 bases at J, with 16 bases between. Per the germline V gene, CDR1 is LNHNV and CDR2 is YYDKDF (reference sequence). CDR3 amino acids: CATRPWGEDEKLFF. CDR3 bases: TGTGCCACCCGCCCGTGGGGGGAGGATGAAAAACTGTTTTTT.

The chain is built from TRBV15 and TRBJ1-1, with 8 bases fitting TRBD1. The CDR3 sequence is 15 residues long. Germline V CDR1 and CDR2: LNHNV, YYDKDF (reference sequence). The V segment lost 3 bases and the J segment 1 base; nucleotides outside the gene matches: 4. The CDR3 DNA is TGTGCCACCAGCAGGATGGACAGGGCGAACACTGAAGCTTTCTTT. Translated: CATSRMDRANTEAFF.

J is TRBJ2-2 and V is TRBV3-1 (or the pseudogene TRBV3-2), with D tentatively TRBD2 (5 bases). From germline, CDR1 is LGHDT and CDR2 YNNKEL (reference sequence). This CDR3 is built from 15 residues. Trimming took off 0 bases at V and 4 bases at J, with 9 bases between the two ends. Written as DNA, the CDR3 is TGTGCCAGCAGCCAAGAAGGAGGTGCCACCGGGGAGCTGTTTTTT. Amino acid sequence: CASSQEGGATGELFF.

The J gene is TRBJ1-6, the V gene TRBV5-1; 8 bases fit TRBD1. This CDR3 is built from 15 residues. Germline assignment: CDR1 SGHRS and CDR2 YFSETQ. V was pared by 6 bases and J by 5 bases, with 7 bases of the junction left unmatched. The DNA for the CDR3 is TGCGCCAGCACGAGGACAGGGCCCAATAATTCACCCCTCCACTTT. It is translated as CASTRTGPNNSPLHF.

This chain joins TRBV27 and TRBJ1-5; D is possibly TRBD1 (5 bases). CDR3 length: 14 amino acids. Looked up from germline, CDR1 is MNHEY and CDR2 is SMNVEV (reference sequence). The V end lost 2 bases, the J end lost 5 bases, and 10 bases lay between the germline ends. CDR3: CASSLRGAYQPQHF. The CDR3 DNA reads TGTGCCAGCAGTTTAAGAGGGGCCTATCAGCCCCAGCATTTT.